Below, 12 T cell receptor beta chains from the same sample are listed, as sequenced in a study of blood T cell repertoires in COVID-19. Data came from immunoSEQ multiplex PCR; TCRdb stores just in-frame clones and leaves some out. The data show 330,000 or so clones, 88% seen once. Sequencing was done on a sample of PBMCs or T cells enriched from blood (not recorded which). All receptors derive from a woman aged 25-40 years who had been exposed to COVID-19.

The V and J genes are TRBV29-1 and TRBJ2-2; weak D call: TRBD1 (7 bases). Germline CDR1 reads SQVTM; CDR2 reads ANQGSEA. CDR3 size: 14 residues. V was cut by 7 bases and J by 1 base, with 13 bases left in between. The CDR3 spells CSARGALNTGELFF. CDR3 DNA sequence: TGCAGCGCCAGGGGGGCCCTGAACACCGGGGAGCTGTTTTTT.

The J gene is TRBJ1-6, the V gene TRBV15; 9 bases are a match to TRBD1. The trim removed 0 bases at V and 16 bases at J, leaving 7 bases unmatched. The germline CDR1 and CDR2 sequences are LNHNV and YYDKDF (reference sequence). The CDR3 is 14 amino acids. The CDR3 nucleotides read TGTGCCACCAGCAGAGATAAGGGACAGGGCGCTCTCCACTTT. It encodes CATSRDKGQGALHF.

V usage is TRBV29-1 and J usage is TRBJ2-7, with TRBD2 identical over 9 bases. Per germline, CDR1 SQVTM and CDR2 ANQGSEA. The CDR3 is 14 amino acids. Trimming removed 6 bases from V and 3 bases from J; junction bases left unmatched: 9. CDR3 loop: CSVALLAGVYEQYF. CDR3 sequence (DNA): TGCAGCGTCGCTCTGTTAGCGGGAGTCTACGAGCAGTACTTC.

The chain recombines TRBV7-6 with TRBJ2-2; a possible D gene is TRBD2 (6 bases). There are 17 residues in the CDR3. Trimming left V 2 bases short and J 1 base short, with 14 bases between. Germline V gene lookup returns CDR1 SGHVS and CDR2 FNYEAQ. The CDR3 here is CASSLMVADQNTGELFF. The CDR3 nucleotides are TGTGCCAGCAGCTTAATGGTAGCGGACCAGAACACCGGGGAGCTGTTTTTT.

The chain combines TRBV5-1 with TRBJ1-2; TRBD1 aligns across 10 bases. The ends lost 4 bases at V and 4 bases at J; junction bases unmatched: 7. CDR1 SGHRS and CDR2 YFSETQ come from the germline V gene. The CDR3 is made up of 15 amino acids. The CDR3 DNA is TGCGCCAGCAGCCCAGACAGGGGGCGAAGCTATGGCTACACCTTC. The encoded protein is CASSPDRGRSYGYTF.

In its sample, this clone was seen a few times. V gene TRBV9 combines with J gene TRBJ2-4, with 8 bases fitting TRBD1. V dropped 4 bases and J dropped 6; count of bases not matched to a gene: 6. CDR1 and CDR2 (germline): SGDLS, YYNGEE. The CDR3 has 14 amino acids. For the CDR3, the DNA is TGTGCCAGCAGCCCCTGGACAGGGTCAAACATTCAGTACTTC. Translation: CASSPWTGSNIQYF.

The chain uses TRBV28 and TRBJ1-2; 9 bases are a match to TRBD1. Germline V CDR1 and CDR2: MDHEN, SYDVKM. This CDR3 is 16 amino acids long. V gave up 5 bases and J gave up 4 bases; unmatched junction bases: 11. The CDR3 is CASSPLGDRESYGYTF. DNA for the CDR3: TGTGCCAGCAGTCCCCTAGGGGACAGGGAATCCTATGGCTACACCTTC.

This rearrangement joins TRBV12-2 to TRBJ2-5; the table's D call, TRBD1, was not checked against the DNA. TRBV12-2 is a known pseudogene. The CDR3 runs to 14 residues. The CDR3 is CASRLDGARETQYF. CDR3 sequence (DNA): TGTGCAAGTCGCTTAGATGGGGCAAGGGAGACCCAGTACTTC.

The rearrangement links TRBV18 to TRBJ2-7, with a possible D match to TRBD2 (6 bases). In germline, CDR1 is KGHSH, CDR2 LQKENI. V lost 4 bases and J lost 2, with 15 bases in between. CDR3 length: 15 amino acids. CDR3 DNA sequence: TGTGCCAGCTCACTTCCGGGACTGACGGCCTACGAGCAGTACTTC. Amino acid sequence: CASSLPGLTAYEQYF.

The chain links TRBV7-3 to TRBJ2-1, with TRBD2 identical over 14 bases. The junction had 8 bases not matched to a gene; V was cut back by 5 bases and J by 14 bases. CDR3 length: 14 amino acids. Germline-derived CDR1 and CDR2 are SGHTA and FQGTGA. CDR3 in DNA: TGTGCCAGCAGCGCTCGACTAGCGGGAGGGCCTAAGTTCTTC. Translation gives CASSARLAGGPKFF.

The chain recombines TRBV13 with TRBJ1-6; 7 nucleotides line up with TRBD1. CDR1 is PRHDT, CDR2 FYEKMQ, per germline (reference sequence). The V segment lost 4 bases and the J segment 8 bases; nucleotides outside the gene matches: 8. The CDR3 runs 15 residues. CDR3 in amino acids: CASSSQTGIDSPLHF. The CDR3 DNA is TGTGCCAGCAGCTCCCAGACAGGGATTGATTCACCCCTCCACTTT.

The rearrangement uses TRBV19 and TRBJ2-7, with TRBD1 matching 9 bases. The CDR3 spans 15 residues. With 3 bases clipped from V and 3 bases from J, the junction kept 6 bases outside the gene matches. Germline V lookup: CDR1 LNHDA, CDR2 SQIVND (reference sequence). In nucleotides, the CDR3 is TGTGCCAGTAGTATGGGACAGGGCGGCCTCTACGAGCAGTACTTC. This codes for CASSMGQGGLYEQYF.